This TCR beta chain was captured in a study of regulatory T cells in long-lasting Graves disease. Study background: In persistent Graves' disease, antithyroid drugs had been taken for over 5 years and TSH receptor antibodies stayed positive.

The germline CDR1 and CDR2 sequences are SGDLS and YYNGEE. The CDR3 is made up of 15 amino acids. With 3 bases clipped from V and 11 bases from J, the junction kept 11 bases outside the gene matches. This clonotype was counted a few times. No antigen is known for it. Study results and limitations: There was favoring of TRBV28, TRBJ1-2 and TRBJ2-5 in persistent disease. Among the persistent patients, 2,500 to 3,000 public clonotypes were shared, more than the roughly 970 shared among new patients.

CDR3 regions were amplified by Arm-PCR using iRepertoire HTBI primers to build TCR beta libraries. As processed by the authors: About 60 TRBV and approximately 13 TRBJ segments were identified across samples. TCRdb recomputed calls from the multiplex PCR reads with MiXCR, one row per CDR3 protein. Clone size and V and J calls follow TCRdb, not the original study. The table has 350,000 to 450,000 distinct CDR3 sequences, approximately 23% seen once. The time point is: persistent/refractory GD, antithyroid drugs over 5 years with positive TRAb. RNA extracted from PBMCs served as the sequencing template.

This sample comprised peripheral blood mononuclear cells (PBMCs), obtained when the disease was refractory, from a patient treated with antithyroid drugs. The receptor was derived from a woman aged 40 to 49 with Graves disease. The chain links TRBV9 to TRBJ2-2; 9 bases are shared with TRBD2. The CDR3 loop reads CASSGGLAETYELFF. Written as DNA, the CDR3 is TGTGCCAGCAGCGGGGGACTAGCAGAAACATACGAGCTGTTTTTT.